These 14 T cell receptor beta chains share one sample of origin, sequenced in a study of GPR56 and killer-like receptors on CD4 memory cells (dated by TCRdb to the late 2010s). Five KLR/GPR56-defined CD4+ populations were enriched by fluorescence-activated cell sorting before TCRbeta sequencing. Instrument on record: Illumina HiSeq 2500. Following reprocessing of the reads by TCRdb, the data hold one row per CDR3 protein sequence and no DNA is available. This sample's table lists about 2,200 distinct CDR3 sequences. About 5.2% of the sample is held by the ten biggest clonotypes. The sequencing input was memory CD4+ T cells from blood. The receptors shown here come from a human donor in good health.

Frequency places this clonotype as large. The V and J genes are TRBV6-1 and TRBJ2-3. Germline CDR1 and CDR2: MNHNS and SASEGT. This CDR3 is 15 amino acids long. The chain's CDR3 is CASSEASTKADTQYF.

The chain has TRBV6-2 or TRBV6-3 and TRBJ2-2; checking the TCRdb D call of TRBD1 is not possible without DNA. This CDR3 has 15 residues. Germline CDR1 reads MNHEY; CDR2 reads SVGEGT. The CDR3 region is CASFPRGGGGGELFF.

This clonotype is labeled large based on frequency. The rearrangement uses TRBV6-2 or TRBV6-3 and TRBJ2-1. CDR1 and CDR2 (germline): MNHEY, SVGEGT. The CDR3 has 14 residues. The CDR3 loop is CASRESSAYNEQFF.

The chain carries TRBV2 and TRBJ2-7. Per germline, CDR1 SNHLY and CDR2 FYNNEI. The CDR3 length is 14 residues. This chain's CDR3 is CASSVGQPTYEQYF.

The chain is built from TRBV20-1 and TRBJ1-2; TCRdb proposes TRBD1, but this gene call is untestable without DNA. The CDR3 loop spans 13 amino acids. CDR1 is DFQATT, CDR2 SNEGSKA, per germline (reference sequence). The CDR3 is CSARTPGEYGYTF.

This sequence joins TRBV5-6 and TRBJ2-1; TCRdb's D call, TRBD2, is unchecked because there is no DNA. The CDR3 is made up of 18 amino acids. CDR1 is SGHDT, CDR2 YYEEEE, per germline. The CDR3 spells CASSLARFTSGSRREQFF. The full variable domain, with the rest looked up from reference TRBV5-6 and TRBJ2-1, is DAGVTQSPTHLIKTRGQQVTLRCSPKSGHDTVSWYQQALGQGPQFIFQYYEEEERQRGNFPDRFSGHQFPNYSSELNVNALLLGDSALYLCASSLARFTSGSRREQFFGPGTRLTVL.

This clonotype is called large based on its frequency. The chain links TRBV10-3 to TRBJ1-3. Germline V CDR1 and CDR2: ENHRY, SYGVKD. The CDR3 sequence is 13 residues long. The CDR3 spells CAISERLENTIYF.

This clonotype registers medium-sized (0.01 to 0.1%) by frequency. The chain joins TRBV5-6 to TRBJ1-2. Looked up from germline, CDR1 is SGHDT and CDR2 is YYEEEE. CDR3 size: 11 residues. The CDR3 spells CASSFFGGYTF.

The gene calls are TRBV7-2 and TRBJ2-3; TCRdb selects TRBD1, and the lack of DNA leaves this call unchecked. This CDR3 contains 15 residues. Germline-derived CDR1 and CDR2 are SGHTA and FQGNSA. CDR3 sequence: CASSPPGLRTDTQYF.

The J gene is TRBJ2-2, the V gene TRBV2. The CDR3 has 14 residues. CDR1 and CDR2 from the germline V gene are SNHLY and FYNNEI. CDR3 protein: CASKWTQNTGELFF.

The chain recombines TRBV30 with TRBJ1-4; no DNA is available, so the TRBD1 call from TCRdb remains unchecked. This CDR3 is 14 amino acids long. Looked up from germline, CDR1 is GTSNPN and CDR2 is SVGIG (reference sequence). The CDR3 reads CAWSAMGVPEKLFF.

CDR3 residues: CSARETLRTSAADTQYF. The chain has TRBV20-1 and TRBJ2-3; TCRdb's D gene call, TRBD2, goes unchecked for lack of DNA. Germline CDR1 DFQATT, CDR2 SNEGSKA (reference sequence). The CDR3 has 17 residues.

This chain connects TRBV6-2 or TRBV6-3 to TRBJ1-6; without DNA, the TCRdb call of TRBD1 cannot be checked. This CDR3 region has 16 residues. Per germline, CDR1 MNHEY and CDR2 SVGEGT. The CDR3 region is CASSPPGTGSNSPLHF.

This clonotype is deemed large (0.1 to 1%) by its frequency. V usage is TRBV6-1 and J usage is TRBJ1-2. CDR3 length: 16 amino acids. Germline-derived CDR1 and CDR2 are MNHNS and SASEGT. CDR3 sequence reads: CASSEAAYVAGYGYTF.